A selection of T cell receptor beta chains follows, all from one sample in a study of a mutant IDH1 vaccine in newly diagnosed glioma. TCRdb's table, derived via immunoSEQ multiplex PCR, lists solely in-frame clones and lacks some. Of fewer than 45,000 clones in the sample, around 76% were seen once. Their recognized antigens are unknown. The input for sequencing was PBMCs, taken from a glioma patient whose treatment included an IDH1 peptide vaccine. These TCRs come from a woman between 40 and 50 years old with glioma. Some clones in this sample may be carry-over from other donors' samples. Each CDR3 is given without its conserved first and last residue. Fields, in order: J gene, V gene, CDR3 length, CDR3 protein.

NA | TRBV7-9 | 14 | ASSLDNGTPRYEQY
TRBJ1-5 | TRBV7-2 | 10 | ASSFRDQPQH
TRBJ1-5 | TRBV7-9 | 15 | ASSLSWDITSNQPQH
NA | TRBV16 | 13 | ASSQSGGAGGEQY
TRBJ1-3 | TRBV25-1 | 12 | ASSLDAGGNTIY
TRBJ2-7 | TRBV28 | 14 | ASSFGRLAVYYEQY
TRBJ2-7 | TRBV28 | 15 | ASTRRGTSRRSYEQY
TRBJ2-7 | TRBV28 | 14 | ASSSDSGTGGHEQY
TRBJ1-2 | TRBV10-3 | 11 | AITDLGGNGYT
TRBJ1-2 | TRBV6-5 | 12 | ASSYDGRGYGYT
TRBJ1-5 | TRBV9 | 14 | ASSVRDRETIEAQH
TRBJ2-2 | TRBV5-1 | 11 | ASGTANTGELF
TRBJ1-2 | TRBV2 | 14 | ASSEGVGASAGGYT
TRBJ1-2 | TRBV9 | 9 | ASRAAYGYT
TRBJ1-1 | TRBV10-3 | 10 | AISDRNTEAF
TRBJ2-3 | TRBV10-3 | 12 | ATQREVNTDTQY
TRBJ1-5 | TRBV5-8 | 13 | ASSLKRSWNQPQH
TRBJ2-7 | TRBV9 | 13 | ASSVGGGSGYEQY
TRBJ2-6 | TRBV4-1 | 16 | ASSLGGQGATGANVLT
TRBJ2-1 | TRBV27 | 10 | ASSLASNEQF
TRBJ1-1 | TRBV5-6 | 11 | ASSLYRGPEAF
TRBJ1-1 | TRBV4-1 | 11 | ASSKGVGTEAF
TRBJ2-3 | TRBV18 | 13 | ASSFGQGGSDTQY
TRBJ1-6 | TRBV7-2 | 11 | ASSLVRGSPLH
TRBJ2-5 | TRBV28 | 9 | ASSLGGTQY
TRBJ2-3 | TRBV7-2 | 12 | ASSLAQGRYTQY
TRBJ2-7 | TRBV7-9 | 9 | ASSFNYEQY
TRBJ1-2 | TRBV18 | 11 | ASSFHQGWGYT
TRBJ2-5 | TRBV2 | 9 | ASIGVETQY
TRBJ2-7 | TRBV5-1 | 14 | ASSLVGGGSSYEQY
TRBJ2-5 | TRBV4-3 | 12 | ASSQDTGRETQY
TRBJ1-2 | TRBV7-2 | 13 | ASSSIPRGAYGYT
TRBJ2-7 | TRBV4-2 | 14 | ASSQEGGGSSYEQY
TRBJ1-1 | TRBV9 | 12 | ASSVAGGASEAF
TRBJ1-1 | TRBV5-4 | 14 | ASSFGGTITIPEAF
TRBJ1-3 | TRBV28 | 12 | ASTKSGTGNTIY
TRBJ2-5 | TRBV7-6 | 13 | ASSPFNSPQETQY
TRBJ1-3 | TRBV19 | 14 | ASSTTGGASGNTIY
TRBJ1-4 | TRBV9 | 14 | ASSVGLGRTNEKLF
TRBJ1-5 | TRBV28 | 14 | ASSSTGGADNQPQH
TRBJ2-1 | TRBV7-2 | 13 | ASSLRTGFMHEQF
TRBJ2-2 | TRBV9 | 11 | ASSVIAGGELF
TRBJ2-3 | TRBV30 | 13 | AWSGGGEGGDTQY
TRBJ2-3 | TRBV11-2 | 10 | ASSLLADTQY
TRBJ2-1 | TRBV7-2 | 14 | ASSLEGAVVVNEQF
TRBJ1-1 | TRBV6-6 | 11 | ASRFGGYTEAF
TRBJ2-2 | TRBV7-2 | 14 | ASSLAWGASTGELF
TRBJ1-1 | TRBV27 | 12 | ASSLSTGATEAF
TRBJ1-2 | TRBV4-3 | 12 | ASSQDLRGYGYT
TRBJ2-5 | TRBV7-2 | 12 | ASSAGGQGVTQY